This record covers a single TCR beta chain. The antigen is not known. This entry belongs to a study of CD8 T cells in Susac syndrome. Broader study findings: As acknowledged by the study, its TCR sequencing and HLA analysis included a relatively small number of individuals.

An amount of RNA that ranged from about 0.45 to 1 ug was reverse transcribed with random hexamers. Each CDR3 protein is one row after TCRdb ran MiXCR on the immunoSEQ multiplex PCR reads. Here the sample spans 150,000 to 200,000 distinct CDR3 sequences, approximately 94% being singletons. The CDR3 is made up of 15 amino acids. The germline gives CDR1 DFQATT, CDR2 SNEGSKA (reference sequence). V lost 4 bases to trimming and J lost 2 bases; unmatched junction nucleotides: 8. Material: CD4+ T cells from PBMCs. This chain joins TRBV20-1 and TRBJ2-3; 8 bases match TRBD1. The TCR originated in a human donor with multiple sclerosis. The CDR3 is CSATDRGSYTDTQYF. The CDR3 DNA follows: TGCAGTGCTACCGACAGGGGCAGCTACACAGATACGCAGTATTTT.